Included here is one T cell receptor beta chain sequence, with context. This specimen comes from a study of CD8 T cells in Susac syndrome. CDR1 is SGHRS, CDR2 YFSETQ, per germline. The CDR3 runs to 15 residues. Trimming shortened V by 7 bases and J by 0 bases, and 16 bases separated the two germline ends. RNA amounts of 0.5 to 1 ug underwent reverse transcription with random hexamers. TCRdb recomputed calls from the immunoSEQ multiplex PCR reads with MiXCR, one row per CDR3 protein. The table shows 160,000 or so distinct CDR3 sequences, with about 91% occurring only once. The sequence derives from a human donor in good health. Material for sequencing was CD4+ T cells from PBMCs. This chain joins TRBV5-1 and TRBJ2-5, with D possibly matching TRBD2 (7 bases). CDR3 coding DNA: TGCGCCAGCCGCCCTACGGGGGGCCACCAAGAGACCCAGTACTTC. Residues: CASRPTGGHQETQYF.